The clone carrying this TCR beta chain was recorded at least ten times. Antigen unknown. Newly diagnosed hyperthyroidism donors, aged 18 to 65, duration under 2 months. Clinical symptoms, serum thyroxine, TRAb, thyroid ultrasound and orbital computed tomography determined diagnosis. The sample belongs to a study of Graves' ophthalmopathy and Graves' hyperthyroidism. RNA transcripts provided the template for amplifying TCR beta CDR3 regions. First-round RT-PCR relied on HTBI primers, and a second-round multiplex PCR came next. In TCRdb, the multiplex PCR reads were re-called with MiXCR into one record per CDR3 protein. The table includes over a million distinct CDR3 sequences, about 40% detected once. J lost 6 bases, V lost 6 bases, and 6 bases had no gene match. The germline CDR1 and CDR2 sequences are SGHRS and YFSETQ. This CDR3 is built from 14 residues. Study-level points and caveats: Most expanded thyroid clonotypes above 0.001 frequency also appeared in blood.

The sequencing sample was made of peripheral blood or thyroid tissue (not recorded which). The chain has TRBV5-1 and TRBJ1-6, with 7 nucleotides matching TRBD1. The source is an adult man with Graves' hyperthyroidism. The CDR3 nucleotides are TGCGCCAGCAACTCGGGACAGCCTAATTCACCCCTCCACTTT. This encodes CASNSGQPNSPLHF.